The present T cell receptor beta chain was sequenced within a study of blood T cell repertoires in COVID-19. Study as a whole: Samples representing acute and convalescent COVID-19 were sourced from the United States, Italy and Spain. T cells, B-cell-depleted T cells, or PBMCs supplied cDNA or gDNA.

Followed over time, Seattle patients had been enrolled while infection was active. The CDR3 spans 11 residues. The trim removed 2 bases at V and 8 bases at J, leaving 2 bases unmatched. CDR1 GTSNPN and CDR2 SVGIG come from the germline V gene (reference sequence). Original methodology: Nucleated cell counts were estimated from reference gene primer amplification. The table came from immunoSEQ multiplex PCR; TCRdb's copy has only in-frame clones and leaves some out. The V and J calls and the clone size are those of that table, but D and trimming were determined from the DNA. The repertoire holds roughly 340,000 clones, with 88% as singletons.

Sequencing was performed on peripheral blood. V usage is TRBV30 and J usage is TRBJ1-1; 7 bases are a match to TRBD1. The clonotype was recovered from a woman aged 70-85 years with COVID-19, enrolled during active disease. The CDR3: CAWSRDSEAFF. CDR3 bases: TGTGCCTGGAGTCGGGACAGCGAAGCTTTCTTT.